A selection of T cell receptor beta chains follows, all from one sample in a study of blood T cell repertoires in COVID-19. Assay used: immunoSEQ multiplex PCR; TCRdb lists only in-frame clones, some missing. The sample has approximately 220,000 clones, around 81% seen once. The sequenced sample consisted of PBMCs or T cells enriched from blood (not recorded which). Receptors originate from a woman in her thirties or forties with acute COVID-19. CDR3s include the opening cysteine and the closing phenylalanine or tryptophan. D genes are given only for firm matches. A clone size is listed for some rows: how often the clone was seen (once, few, many), or a class if it is expanded.

CDR3 DNA	CDR3 protein	V gene	D gene	clone size	J gene
TGTGCCAGCAGCCCTGAGACAGCCATTAGCAATCAGCCCCAGCATTTT	CASSPETAISNQPQHF	TRBV11-2	NA	NA	TRBJ1-5
TGTGCCAGCAGCAAAGATCCGGGACTAGCGCGAGATACGCAGTATTTT	CASSKDPGLARDTQYF	TRBV21-1	NA	few	TRBJ2-3
TGCGCCAGCAGCTTGGCCGTTTCGGGGGGCGATGAAAAACTGTTTTTT	CASSLAVSGGDEKLFF	TRBV5-1	NA	NA	TRBJ1-4
TGTGCCAGCAGTTTAAGGACCGGGACAGCCAACTACGAGCAGTACTTC	CASSLRTGTANYEQYF	TRBV27	TRBD1	NA	TRBJ2-7
TGCGCCAGCAGCTTGCGGGTGGGACAAATAAACACCGGGGAGCTGTTTTTT	CASSLRVGQINTGELFF	TRBV5-1	NA	NA	TRBJ2-2
TGTGCCAGCAGCCTCCATTCGGACAGGGAGTACGGAAAGACCCAGTACTTC	CASSLHSDREYGKTQYF	TRBV28	TRBD1	once	TRBJ2-5
TGTGCCAGCAGCGAAACAGGGCGCCCTAAGGAAGCTTTCTTT	CASSETGRPKEAFF	TRBV11-2	NA	NA	TRBJ1-1
TGTGCCAGCAGCTTCGCGACAGCCTGGGCTTGGGGCTACACCTTC	CASSFATAWAWGYTF	TRBV5-4	NA	NA	TRBJ1-2
TGCAGCGTGGGAGGGACTTACACAGATACGCAGTATTTT	CSVGGTYTDTQYF	TRBV29-1	TRBD2	NA	TRBJ2-3
TGTGCCAGCAGTGGTACAGGACAGTATGGTGGGGAAAAACTGTTTTTT	CASSGTGQYGGEKLFF	TRBV25-1	NA	NA	TRBJ1-4
TGTGCCAGCATCCGATCACTATCAAACACTGAAGCTTTCTTT	CASIRSLSNTEAFF	TRBV6-5	NA	NA	TRBJ1-1
TGTGCCAGCAGTTTCGCGACTAGCGGCCACAATGAGCAGTTCTTC	CASSFATSGHNEQFF	TRBV28	TRBD2	NA	TRBJ2-1
TGTGCCAGCAGCTTGGGCGCCCCTGGCAATGAGCAGTTCTTC	CASSLGAPGNEQFF	TRBV7-3	NA	NA	TRBJ2-1
TGTGCCAGCAGTGTACTCAGGGGTGCCTCCTACAATGAGCAGTTCTTC	CASSVLRGASYNEQFF	TRBV2	NA	NA	TRBJ2-1
TGTGCCAGCAGTCAGGGGACAGAGTCACCCCTCCACTTT	CASSQGTESPLHF	TRBV6-5	TRBD1	once	TRBJ1-6
TGTGCCAGCAGCCAAGAACTAGCGGGGGGGCCGTCCGGGGAGCTGTTTTTT	CASSQELAGGPSGELFF	TRBV4-2	TRBD2	NA	TRBJ2-2
TGTGCCAGTAGTATAGGCCCCTTGGCAGCGGGAGGGTTTAGTGAGCAGTTCTTC	CASSIGPLAAGGFSEQFF	TRBV19	TRBD2	NA	TRBJ2-1
TGTGCCAGCAGCGCCCCAGGGTACGGCTACACCTTC	CASSAPGYGYTF	TRBV12-3/TRBV12-4	NA	few	TRBJ1-2
TGTGCCAGCAGCCCGGACAGGGATCAGCCCCAGCATTTT	CASSPDRDQPQHF	TRBV7-6	TRBD1	NA	TRBJ1-5
TGTGCCAGCAGTGACGGACTAGCGGGGGGGCCCGGGGAGCTGTTTTTT	CASSDGLAGGPGELFF	TRBV6-4	TRBD2	few	TRBJ2-2
TGTGCCAGCAGCTTAGCGATAGGGGGATACGGGGGCACAGATACGCAGTATTTT	CASSLAIGGYGGTDTQYF	TRBV7-8	NA	NA	TRBJ2-3
TGTGCCAGCAGTGCCGGAGAGGGAGAGACCCAGTACTTC	CASSAGEGETQYF	TRBV6-4	NA	NA	TRBJ2-5
TGTGCCATCAGCATCGGAGGGGACGAGCAGTACTTC	CAISIGGDEQYF	TRBV10-3	NA	NA	TRBJ2-7
TGTGCCAGCAGCTCCGGGGGCACTGAAGCTTTCTTT	CASSSGGTEAFF	TRBV27	NA	once	TRBJ1-1
TGTGCCAGCAGCAGATCGGGGGGTAGCAATCAGCCCCAGCATTTT	CASSRSGGSNQPQHF	TRBV28	NA	NA	TRBJ1-5
TGTGCCAGCAGTACAAGGGGCGGGACAGGGGCGGTTCAGCCCCAGCATTTT	CASSTRGGTGAVQPQHF	TRBV28	TRBD1	once	TRBJ1-5
TGTGCCAGCAGCCGCGGACAGACGAACACTGAAGCTTTCTTT	CASSRGQTNTEAFF	TRBV7-2	NA	NA	TRBJ1-1
TGTGCCAGTAGCCAACAGGGGGACACTGAAGCTTTCTTT	CASSQQGDTEAFF	TRBV19	TRBD1	once	TRBJ1-1
TGTGCCAGCAGTTTACAAACCGCCGGGACAGGACTCAATCAGCCCCAGCATTTT	CASSLQTAGTGLNQPQHF	TRBV6-2/TRBV6-3	TRBD1	NA	TRBJ1-5
TGTGCCAGCAGTTACTCCCACAGGGGGCAATCAGCCCAGCATTTT	CASSYSHRGQSAQHF	TRBV6-2/TRBV6-3	TRBD1	NA	TRBJ1-5
TGTGCCAGCAGTGTGGACAGGGTAGGCGGCTACACCTTC	CASSVDRVGGYTF	TRBV2	TRBD1	NA	TRBJ1-2
TGTGCCAGCAGCCCGGGCGCAGGGTTCAATCAGCCCCAGCATTTT	CASSPGAGFNQPQHF	TRBV7-8	NA	NA	TRBJ1-5
TGTGCCAGCAGTTACTCGTTTTCCACTAACTATGGCTACACCTTC	CASSYSFSTNYGYTF	TRBV6-5	NA	few	TRBJ1-2
TGCGCCAGCAGCTTGATGGGGAGGAGCACTGAAGCTTTCTTT	CASSLMGRSTEAFF	TRBV5-1	NA	NA	TRBJ1-1
TGTGCCAGCAGCTTAGCCGCGGGACTAGCGATTTTCTACGAGCAGTACTTC	CASSLAAGLAIFYEQYF	TRBV7-8	TRBD2	NA	TRBJ2-7
TGTGCCAGCAGCGAAAGGCGAGGGTACGGAAACACCATATATTTT	CASSERRGYGNTIYF	TRBV9	NA	NA	TRBJ1-3
TGCAGCGGGAGATGGAGTACCTACGAGCAGTACTTC	CSGRWSTYEQYF	TRBV29-1	NA	NA	TRBJ2-7
TGTGCCAGCAGCTTAGGGGGCAGCCAAGAGACCCAGTACTTC	CASSLGGSQETQYF	TRBV11-3	NA	NA	TRBJ2-5